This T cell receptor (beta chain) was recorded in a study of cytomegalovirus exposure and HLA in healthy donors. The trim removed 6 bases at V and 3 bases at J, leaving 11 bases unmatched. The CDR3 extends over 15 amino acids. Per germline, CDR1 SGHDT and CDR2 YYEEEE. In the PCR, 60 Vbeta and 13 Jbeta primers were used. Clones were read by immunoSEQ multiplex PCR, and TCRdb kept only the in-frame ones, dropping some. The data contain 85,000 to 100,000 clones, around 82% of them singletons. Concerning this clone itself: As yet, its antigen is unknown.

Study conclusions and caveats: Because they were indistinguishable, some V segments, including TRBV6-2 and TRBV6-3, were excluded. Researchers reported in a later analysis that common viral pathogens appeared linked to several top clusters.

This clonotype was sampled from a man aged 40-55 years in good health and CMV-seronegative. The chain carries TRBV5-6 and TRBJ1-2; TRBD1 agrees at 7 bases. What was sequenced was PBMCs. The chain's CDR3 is CASKLVDREDYGYTF. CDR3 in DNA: TGTGCCAGCAAGCTCGTTGACAGGGAAGACTATGGCTACACCTTC.